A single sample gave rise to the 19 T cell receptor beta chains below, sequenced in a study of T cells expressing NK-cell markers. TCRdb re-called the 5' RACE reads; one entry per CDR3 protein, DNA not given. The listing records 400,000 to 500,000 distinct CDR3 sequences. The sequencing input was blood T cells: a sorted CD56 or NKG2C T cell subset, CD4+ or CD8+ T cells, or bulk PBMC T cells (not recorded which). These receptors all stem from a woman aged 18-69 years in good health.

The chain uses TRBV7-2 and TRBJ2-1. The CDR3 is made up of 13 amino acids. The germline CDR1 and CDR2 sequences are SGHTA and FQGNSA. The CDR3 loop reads CASSLAADNEQFF. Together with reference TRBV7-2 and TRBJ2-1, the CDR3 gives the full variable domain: GAGVSQSPSNKVTEKGKDVELRCDPISGHTALYWYRQSLGQGLEFLIYFQGNSAPDKSGLPSDRFSAERTGGSVSTLTIQRTQQEDSAVYLCASSLAADNEQFFGPGTRLTVL.

CDR3 amino acids: CATSDLEDRGQETQYF. The gene calls are TRBV24-1 and TRBJ2-5. Germline loops: CDR1 KGHDR, CDR2 SFDVKD. The CDR3 is made up of 16 amino acids.

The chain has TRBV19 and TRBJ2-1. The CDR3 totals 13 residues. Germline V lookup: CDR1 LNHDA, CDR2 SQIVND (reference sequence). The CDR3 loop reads CASGKGRVNEQFF.

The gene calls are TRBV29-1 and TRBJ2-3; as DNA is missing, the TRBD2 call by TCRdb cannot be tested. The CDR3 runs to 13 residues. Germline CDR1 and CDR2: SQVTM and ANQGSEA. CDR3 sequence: CSVRTSGTDTQYF.

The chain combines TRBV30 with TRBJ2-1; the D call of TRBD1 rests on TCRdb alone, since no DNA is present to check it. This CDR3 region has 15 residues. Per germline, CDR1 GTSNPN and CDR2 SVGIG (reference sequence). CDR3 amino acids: CAWSSLEGDYNEQFF.

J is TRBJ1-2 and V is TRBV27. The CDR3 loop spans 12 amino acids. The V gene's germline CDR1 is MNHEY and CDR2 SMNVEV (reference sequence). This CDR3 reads CASSLGGFGYTF.

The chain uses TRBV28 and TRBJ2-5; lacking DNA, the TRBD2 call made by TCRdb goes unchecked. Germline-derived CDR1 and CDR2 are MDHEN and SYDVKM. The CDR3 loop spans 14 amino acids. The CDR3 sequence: CASSLLAGWETQYF.

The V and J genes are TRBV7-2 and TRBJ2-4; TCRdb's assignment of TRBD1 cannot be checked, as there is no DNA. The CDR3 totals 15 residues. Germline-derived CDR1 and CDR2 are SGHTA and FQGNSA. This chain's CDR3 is CASSSSPGPQSVQYF.

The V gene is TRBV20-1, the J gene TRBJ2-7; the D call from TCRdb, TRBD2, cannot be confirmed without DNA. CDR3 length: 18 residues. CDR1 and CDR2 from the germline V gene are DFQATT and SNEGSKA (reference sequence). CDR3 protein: CSARSLGTSGRATREQYF.

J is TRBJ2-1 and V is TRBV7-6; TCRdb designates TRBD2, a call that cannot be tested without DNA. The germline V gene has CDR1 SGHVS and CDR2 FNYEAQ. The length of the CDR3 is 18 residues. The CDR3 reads CASSLGFRRTSGSYEQFF.

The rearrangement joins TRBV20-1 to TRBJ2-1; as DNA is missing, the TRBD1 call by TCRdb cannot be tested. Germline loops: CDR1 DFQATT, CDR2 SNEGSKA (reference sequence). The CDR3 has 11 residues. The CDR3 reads CSAGGGHEQFF.

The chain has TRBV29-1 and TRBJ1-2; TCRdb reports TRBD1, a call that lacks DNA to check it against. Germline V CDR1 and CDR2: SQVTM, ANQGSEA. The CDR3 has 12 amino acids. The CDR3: CSVEMGRGGYTF.

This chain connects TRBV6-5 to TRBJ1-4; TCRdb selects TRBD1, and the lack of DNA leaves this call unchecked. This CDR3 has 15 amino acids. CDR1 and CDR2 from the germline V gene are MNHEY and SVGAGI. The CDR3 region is CASSSDRAESEKLFF.

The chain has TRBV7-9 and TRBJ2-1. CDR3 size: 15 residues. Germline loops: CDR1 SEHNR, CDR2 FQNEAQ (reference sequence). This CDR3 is CASSRRTATYNEQFF.

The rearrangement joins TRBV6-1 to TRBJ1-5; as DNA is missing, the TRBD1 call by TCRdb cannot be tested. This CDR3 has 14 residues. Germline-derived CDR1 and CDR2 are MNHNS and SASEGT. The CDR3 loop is CASSDRAGNQPQHF.

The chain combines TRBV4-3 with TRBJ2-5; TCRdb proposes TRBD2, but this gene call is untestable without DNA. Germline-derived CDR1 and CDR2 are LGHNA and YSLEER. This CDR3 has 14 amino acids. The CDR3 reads CASSQAGGSGTQYF.

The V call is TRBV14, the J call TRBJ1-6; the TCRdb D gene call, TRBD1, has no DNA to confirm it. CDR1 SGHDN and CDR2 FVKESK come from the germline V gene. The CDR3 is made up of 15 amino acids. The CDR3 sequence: CASSRGDPNNSPLHF.

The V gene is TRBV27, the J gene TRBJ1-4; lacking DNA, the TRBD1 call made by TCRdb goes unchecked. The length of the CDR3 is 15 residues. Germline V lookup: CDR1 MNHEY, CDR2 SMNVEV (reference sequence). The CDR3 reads CASSRGTATNEKLFF.

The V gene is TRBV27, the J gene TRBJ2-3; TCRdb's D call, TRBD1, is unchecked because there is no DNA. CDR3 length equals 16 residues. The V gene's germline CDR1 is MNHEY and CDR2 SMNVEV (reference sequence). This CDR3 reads CASTPGVVVGRDTQYF.